This T cell receptor (beta chain) was recovered during a study of cytomegalovirus exposure and HLA in healthy donors. Amplification used 60 Vbeta primers and 13 Jbeta primers. TCRdb's copy holds only in-frame clones and misses some; the assay was immunoSEQ multiplex PCR. The sample contains 100,000 to 150,000 clones, 10% to 13% of which appear only once. Study conclusions and caveats: TCR beta chains associated with HLA were, in a later analysis, more clonally expanded than equally common others.

Worth noting for this clone: What it recognizes is unknown.

This CDR3 is 13 amino acids long. J lost 4 bases, V lost 9 bases, and 3 bases had no gene match. Per the germline V gene, CDR1 is MNHEY and CDR2 is SMNVEV (reference sequence). The chain is built from TRBV27 and TRBJ2-2; 9 nucleotides align to TRBD1. The sequence was collected from a woman aged 18-35 years in good health and CMV-seropositive. The specimen sequenced was PBMCs. In DNA, the CDR3 is TGTGCCAGAAGGACAGGGGCCACCGGGGAGCTGTTTTTT. Its translation is CARRTGATGELFF.